This T cell receptor beta chain was sequenced for a study of T cell repertoires in cytomegalovirus infection. One entry per CDR3 protein, called by TCRdb with MiXCR from the reads. The sample contains about 330,000 distinct CDR3 sequences, 9% to 9.5% of which appear only once. About this clonotype itself: Its antigen is unidentified.

The CDR3 covers 14 residues. V gave up 5 bases and J gave up 3 bases; unmatched junction bases: 6. The V gene's germline CDR1 is DFQATT and CDR2 SNEGSKA (reference sequence). Whole-study findings and limits: There were HLA-C-restricted CMV-specific TCR beta clonotypes dominating the ex vivo response.

The material sequenced was PBMCs. The TCR comes from a human donor in good health (CMV status not recorded). Some clones in this sample may be carry-over from other donors' samples. The V gene is TRBV20-1, the J gene TRBJ2-2; TRBD1 matches 7 bases. CDR3 amino acids: CSAWDRGHTGELFF. CDR3 DNA sequence: TGCAGTGCTTGGGACAGAGGACACACCGGGGAGCTGTTTTTT.